This T cell receptor (beta chain) was recovered during a study of PD-1 blockade in classical Hodgkin lymphoma. Noted time point: cycle 4 day 1 (C4D1), after more than 5 weeks of nivolumab. Patients all relapsed after autologous stem cell transplantation, and there was variation in brentuximab vedotin exposure. Measured with immunoSEQ multiplex PCR; TCRdb has only the in-frame clones, and not every one. The data hold roughly 96,000 clones, with about 92% observed a single time. In germline, CDR1 is SQVTM, CDR2 ANQGSEA. The CDR3 length is 12 residues. The V end was cut by 6 bases, the J end by 2 bases, with 5 bases between.

The sample was peripheral blood mononuclear cells (PBMCs), taken before the fourth cycle of nivolumab. The chain is built from TRBV29-1 and TRBJ2-6; unclear D gene. The TCR was taken from a human donor with classical Hodgkin lymphoma. The CDR3 spells CSVQAGANVLTF. In nucleotides, the CDR3 is TGCAGCGTGCAGGCTGGGGCCAACGTCCTGACTTTC.